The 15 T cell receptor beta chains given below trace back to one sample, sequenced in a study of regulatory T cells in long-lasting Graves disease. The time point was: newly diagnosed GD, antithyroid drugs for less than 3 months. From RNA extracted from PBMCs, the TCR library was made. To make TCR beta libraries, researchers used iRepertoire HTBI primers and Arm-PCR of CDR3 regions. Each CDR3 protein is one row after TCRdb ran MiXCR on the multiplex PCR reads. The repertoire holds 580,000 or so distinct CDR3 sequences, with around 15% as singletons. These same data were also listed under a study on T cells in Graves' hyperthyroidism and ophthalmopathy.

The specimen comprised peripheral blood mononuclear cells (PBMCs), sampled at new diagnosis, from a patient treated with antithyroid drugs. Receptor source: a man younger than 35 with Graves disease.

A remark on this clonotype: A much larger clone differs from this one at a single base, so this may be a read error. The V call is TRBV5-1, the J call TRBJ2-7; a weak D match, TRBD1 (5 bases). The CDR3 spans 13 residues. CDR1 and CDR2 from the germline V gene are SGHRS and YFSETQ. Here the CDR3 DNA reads TGCGCCAGCCGACAGAGACACTCCTACGGGCAGTACTTC. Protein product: CASRQRHSYGQYF.

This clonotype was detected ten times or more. The CDR3 nucleotides read TGTGCCAGCAGTTTAAGGGGCGGCCAGCCCCAGCATTTT. Residues: CASSLRGGQPQHF. This chain links TRBV27 with TRBJ1-5; D is possibly TRBD1 (5 bases). CDR3 size: 13 residues. Germline CDR1 and CDR2: MNHEY and SMNVEV (reference sequence). Trimming left V 2 bases short and J 7 bases short, with 9 bases between.

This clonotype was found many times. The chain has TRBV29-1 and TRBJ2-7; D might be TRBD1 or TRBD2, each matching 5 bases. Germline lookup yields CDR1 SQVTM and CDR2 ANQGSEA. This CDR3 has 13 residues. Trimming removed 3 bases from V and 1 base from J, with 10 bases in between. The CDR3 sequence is CSVDQGGSYEQYF. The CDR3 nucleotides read TGCAGCGTTGATCAGGGCGGGTCCTACGAGCAGTACTTC.

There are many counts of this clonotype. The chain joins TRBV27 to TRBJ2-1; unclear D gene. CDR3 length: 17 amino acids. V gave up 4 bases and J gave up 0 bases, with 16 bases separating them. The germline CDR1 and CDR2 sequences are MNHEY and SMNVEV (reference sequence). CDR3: CASSSPRRVNSYNEQFF. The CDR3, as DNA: TGTGCCAGCAGTTCCCCCCGACGGGTGAACTCCTACAATGAGCAGTTCTTC.

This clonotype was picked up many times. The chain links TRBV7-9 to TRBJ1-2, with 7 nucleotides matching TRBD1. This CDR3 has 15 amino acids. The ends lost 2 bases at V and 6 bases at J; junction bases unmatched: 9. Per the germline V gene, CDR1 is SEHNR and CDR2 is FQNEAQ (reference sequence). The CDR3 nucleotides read TGTGCCAGCAGCTTATTTATCGGACAGGAGGATGGCTACACCTTC. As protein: CASSLFIGQEDGYTF.

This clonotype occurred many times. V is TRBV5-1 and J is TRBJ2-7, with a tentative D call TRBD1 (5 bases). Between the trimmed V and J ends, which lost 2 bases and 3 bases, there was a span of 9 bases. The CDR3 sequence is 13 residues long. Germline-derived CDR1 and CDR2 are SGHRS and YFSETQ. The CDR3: CASSFWQGYEQYF. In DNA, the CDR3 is TGCGCCAGCAGCTTTTGGCAGGGCTACGAGCAGTACTTC.

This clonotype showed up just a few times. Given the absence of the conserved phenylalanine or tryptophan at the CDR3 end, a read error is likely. CDR3 region: CASKPNRDNYGYTL. The CDR3 coding sequence is TGTGCCAGCAAACCCAACAGGGACAACTATGGCTACACCCTC. The V gene is TRBV19, the J gene TRBJ1-2; possibly TRBD1 for D (6 bases). The V gene lost 9 bases and the J gene lost 2 bases, with 16 bases spanning the gap. Germline CDR1 is LNHDA and CDR2 is SQIVND (reference sequence). The CDR3 has 14 amino acids.

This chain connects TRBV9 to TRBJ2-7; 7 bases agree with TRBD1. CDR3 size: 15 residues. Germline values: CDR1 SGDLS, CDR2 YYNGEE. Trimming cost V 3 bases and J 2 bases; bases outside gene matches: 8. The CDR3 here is CASSAYRDSPYEQYF. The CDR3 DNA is TGTGCCAGCAGCGCCTACCGGGACAGCCCCTACGAGCAGTACTTC.

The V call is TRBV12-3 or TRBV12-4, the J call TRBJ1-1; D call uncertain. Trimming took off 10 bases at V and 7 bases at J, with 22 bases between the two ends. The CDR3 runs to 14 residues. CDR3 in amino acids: CATKPRQRRGEAFF. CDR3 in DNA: TGTGCCACCAAGCCCCGGCAGAGGCGGGGTGAAGCTTTCTTT.

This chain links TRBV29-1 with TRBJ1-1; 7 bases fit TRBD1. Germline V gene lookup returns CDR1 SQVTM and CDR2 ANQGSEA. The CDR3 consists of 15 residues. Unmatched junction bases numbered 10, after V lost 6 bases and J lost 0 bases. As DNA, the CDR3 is TGCAGCGTCTCGACAGGGACCTACATGAACACTGAAGCTTTCTTT. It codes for CSVSTGTYMNTEAFF.

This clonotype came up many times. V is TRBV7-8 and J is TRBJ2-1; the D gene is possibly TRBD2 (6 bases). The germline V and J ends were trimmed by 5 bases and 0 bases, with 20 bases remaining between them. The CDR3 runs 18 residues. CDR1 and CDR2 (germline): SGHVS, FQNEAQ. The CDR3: CASSRLSLALSSYNEQFF. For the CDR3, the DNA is TGTGCCAGCAGCCGCCTTTCCCTAGCGCTGAGCTCCTACAATGAGCAGTTCTTC.

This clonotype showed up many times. The CDR3 DNA reads as TGTGCCAGCAGCAGGGTAGTGGGCACTGAAGCTTTCTTT. Its protein is CASSRVVGTEAFF. The chain carries TRBV7-2 and TRBJ1-1, with D hard to call. Trimming pared 5 bases from V and 4 bases from J, leaving 11 bases between. CDR1 is SGHTA, CDR2 FQGNSA, per germline. The CDR3 consists of 13 residues.

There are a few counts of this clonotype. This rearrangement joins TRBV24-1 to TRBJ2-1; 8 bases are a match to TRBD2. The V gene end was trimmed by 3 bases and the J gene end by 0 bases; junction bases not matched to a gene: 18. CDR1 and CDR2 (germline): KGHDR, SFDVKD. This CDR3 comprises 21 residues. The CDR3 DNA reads TGTGCCACCAGTGATACAAAAAGGCGGGGGGCGACGGTACTCTCCTACAATGAGCAGTTCTTC. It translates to CATSDTKRRGATVLSYNEQFF.

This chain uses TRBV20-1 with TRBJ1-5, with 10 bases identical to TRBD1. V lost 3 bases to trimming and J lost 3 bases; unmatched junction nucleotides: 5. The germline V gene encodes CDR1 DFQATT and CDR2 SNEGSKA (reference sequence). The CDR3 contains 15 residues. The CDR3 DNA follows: TGCAGTGCTAGCTCCGGGACAGGGGTCAATCAGCCCCAGCATTTT. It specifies CSASSGTGVNQPQHF.

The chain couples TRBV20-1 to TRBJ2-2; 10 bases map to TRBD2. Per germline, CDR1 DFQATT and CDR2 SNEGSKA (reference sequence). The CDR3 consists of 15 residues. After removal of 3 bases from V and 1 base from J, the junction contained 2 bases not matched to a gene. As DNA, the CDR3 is TGCAGTGCTAGGCTAGCGGGAGAGAACACCGGGGAGCTGTTTTTT. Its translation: CSARLAGENTGELFF.